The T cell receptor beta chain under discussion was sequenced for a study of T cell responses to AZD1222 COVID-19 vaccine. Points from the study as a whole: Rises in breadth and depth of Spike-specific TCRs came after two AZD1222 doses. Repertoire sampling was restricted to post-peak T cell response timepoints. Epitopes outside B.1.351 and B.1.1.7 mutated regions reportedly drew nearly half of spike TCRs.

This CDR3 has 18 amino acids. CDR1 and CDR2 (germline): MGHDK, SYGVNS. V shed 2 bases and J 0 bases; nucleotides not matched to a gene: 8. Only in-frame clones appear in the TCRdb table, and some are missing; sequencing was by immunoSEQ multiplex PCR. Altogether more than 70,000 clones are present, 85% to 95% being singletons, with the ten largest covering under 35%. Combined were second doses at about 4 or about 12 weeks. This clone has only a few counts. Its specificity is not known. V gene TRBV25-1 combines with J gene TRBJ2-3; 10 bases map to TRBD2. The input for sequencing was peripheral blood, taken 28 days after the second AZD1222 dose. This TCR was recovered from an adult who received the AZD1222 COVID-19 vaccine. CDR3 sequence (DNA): TGTGCCAGCAGTGAAGGCCTAGCGGGAGCAACCAGCACAGATACGCAGTATTTT. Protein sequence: CASSEGLAGATSTDTQYF.